The source of this T cell receptor (beta chain) is a study of cytotoxic CD8 clonotypes in ibrutinib-treated CLL (dated by TCRdb to the early 2020s). Notes on the research overall: In this cohort, approximately 14 patients were treatment-naive and ten to twelve were relapsed/refractory, while approximately 18 had unmutated IGHV. All remission and progressive disease samples were collected while patients were still receiving ibrutinib. Partial responses were observed in some 24 patients and complete responses in 2; after a median follow-up of 68 months, remission was maintained in 15 or so patients and progression was observed in roughly twelve. Longitudinal samples were available for about 30% of the 86 trial participants. Response samples were obtained after a median of roughly eleven months of treatment, with a range of roughly 6 to 40 months. Cryopreserved peripheral blood mononuclear cells were collected at three points: before therapy, at response, and at either sustained remission or disease progression. On average, each sample yielded around 250,000 productive templates and under 95,000 productive rearrangements. General findings and caveats noted by the study authors: Clonality rose at ibrutinib response, remained stable during sustained remission, and dropped back toward baseline at progression. Public clonotypes were rare and either contracted or stayed stable during treatment, and the rise in clonality at ibrutinib response reflected the expansion of private clonotypes. At baseline, clonality was higher than in age-matched healthy donors and showed a strong correlation with circulating CD8+ T-cell counts. Lymph node repertoires were not examined, and the timing of sampling was not matched between patients in sustained remission and those whose disease progressed.

The goal of deep resolution MiSeq sequencing was a depth between 1 in 1 million and 1 in 200,000 T cells, and coverage averaged 10x per clonotype. The immunoSEQ hsTCRB Kit was used to generate the TCR beta libraries. The original pipeline was this. ImmunoSEQ Data Assistant and ImmunoSEQ Analyzer were used for data analysis, and V, D and J genes were assigned according to IMGT definitions. Clonality, which ranges from 0 to 1, was calculated by subtracting the normalized Shannon entropy of productive rearrangement frequencies from one. Only overrepresented clonotypes making up at least 0.05% of the repertoire of each patient were included in the public clonotype analysis. Thirteen age-matched healthy donor repertoires from immuneACCESS were used as controls for clonality. TCRdb mirrors the immuneACCESS table, restricted to in-frame sequences. Some clones are absent from its copies; in checked studies, under half trace to an unresolved V gene, and the reason for the others is unknown. D and trimming come from the DNA, and the V and J calls and clone size come from that table. The sample table shows approximately 100,000 clones, and almost 80% are seen once. The ten largest clones take up about 29% of the sample.

CDR1 GTSNPN and CDR2 SVGIG are derived from the germline V gene (reference sequence). The CDR3 covers 13 residues, taking in both the cysteine and the phenylalanine. The DNA shown is the 39-base CDR3, in frame from base 1. The junction carries 14 bases between V and J, which are trimmed by 5 bases and 4 bases respectively. As regards this clone: Its antigen specificity is not known. Nothing much larger sits one base from this clone, and base qualities are not available.

This specimen's time point label, per the study, means: 12 months on ibrutinib. For TCR beta library preparation, 1.5 to 2.5 micrograms of genomic DNA were extracted from the cryopreserved PBMCs. Longitudinal blood samples from CLL patients on ibrutinib monotherapy were analyzed using high-throughput TCR beta sequencing. Patients were enrolled in a phase 2 open-label single-center ibrutinib monotherapy trial. The specimen comprised PBMCs, sampled after 12 months of ibrutinib treatment. The rearranged segments are TRBV30 and TRBJ1-2, with no D gene named confidently. The origin of this receptor is a human donor with chronic lymphocytic leukemia. The CDR3 is CAWEQATLYGYTF. The nucleotide sequence is given as TGTGCCTGGGAGCAGGCGACGCTCTATGGCTACACCTTC.